This is a list of T cell receptor beta chains from one sample in a study of blood T cells in healthy people across ages. TCRdb analysed the 5' RACE reads with MiXCR anew, one entry per CDR3 protein. This sample has 950,000 to 1,200,000 distinct CDR3 sequences, with roughly two fifths found just once. Material: blood. Receptors were obtained from a man aged 18 to 35 in good health. CDR3s include the opening cysteine and the closing phenylalanine or tryptophan. A D gene is named only where the DNA matches it firmly. Only part of the rows carry a size: once, few, many, or a class if the clone is expanded.

d_gene	j_gene	v_gene	abundance	CDR3nt	CDR3aa
-	TRBJ2-7	TRBV29-1	once	TGCAGCGTTGAAGATCAGGACGACTCCTACGAGCAGTACTTC	CSVEDQDDSYEQYF
-	TRBJ2-3	TRBV12-3/TRBV12-4	few	TGTGCCAGCAGTTTAGTCCGAGGCAGCACAGATACGCAGTATTTT	CASSLVRGSTDTQYF
-	TRBJ2-3	TRBV6-5	-	TGTGCCAGCAGTTACCCGTCTGTCGGTGGTACGCAATATTTT	CASSYPSVGGTQYF
-	TRBJ2-7	TRBV16	-	TGTGCCAGCAGCCAATCGGGGCCGAACGAGCAGTACTTC	CASSQSGPNEQYF
-	TRBJ1-2	TRBV20-1	-	TGCAGCGTAGAGAGGGCAGCCAAAGACTATGGCTACACCTTC	CSVERAAKDYGYTF
TRBD1	TRBJ2-1	TRBV6-4	-	TGTGCCAGCAGTGCCGTGACAGGGGCGGGGAGACACAATGAGCAGTTCTTC	CASSAVTGAGRHNEQFF
TRBD1	TRBJ2-7	TRBV6-5	-	TGTGCCAGCAGTTCTCTCCGGACAGGGGACCACGAGCAGTACTTC	CASSSLRTGDHEQYF
-	TRBJ2-5	TRBV7-7	-	TGTGCCAGCAGCCCTGGGGCAGGGGACTTTGAGCAGTACTTC	CASSPGAGDFEQYF
-	TRBJ1-1	TRBV3-1	-	TGTGCCAGCAGGGCAGGAAGTACAAAGTGGAACACTGAAGCTTTCTTT	CASRAGSTKWNTEAFF
-	TRBJ2-1	TRBV3-1	few	TGTGCCAGCAGCCAAGACAGGCTGGGCAATGAGCAGTTCTTC	CASSQDRLGNEQFF
-	TRBJ2-5	TRBV27	-	TGTGCCAGCAGTCCTGACGGGGAGACCCAGTACTTC	CASSPDGETQYF
TRBD1	TRBJ1-2	TRBV20-1	-	TGCAGTGCTATCGGGACAGGAGATTATGGCTACACCTTC	CSAIGTGDYGYTF
-	TRBJ1-2	TRBV4-3	few	TGCGCCAGCAGCCAAGATCCGTCGGGAGCCGGCTACACCTTC	CASSQDPSGAGYTF
-	TRBJ2-7	TRBV9	-	TGTGCCAGCAGCGATGACAGCACCTACGAGCAGTACTTC	CASSDDSTYEQYF
TRBD1	TRBJ2-7	TRBV20-1	-	TGCAGTGCTAGAGATAGACAGGGAACGGACTACGAGCAGTACTTC	CSARDRQGTDYEQYF
-	TRBJ1-4	TRBV5-1	-	TGCGCCAGCAGCCGCGGGACGGAGAATGAAAAACTGTTTTTT	CASSRGTENEKLFF
-	TRBJ2-5	TRBV14	-	TGTGCCAGCAGCCAAGAGTCTAGAGGGACCCAGTACTTC	CASSQESRGTQYF
TRBD1	TRBJ1-1	TRBV29-1	-	TGCAGCGGGGGGACAGGGGGCAACACTGAAGCTTTCTTT	CSGGTGGNTEAFF
-	TRBJ2-3	TRBV9	few	TGTGCCAGCAGCGGGAGGGACTCACTTAGCACAGATACGCAGTATTTT	CASSGRDSLSTDTQYF
TRBD1	TRBJ2-3	TRBV12-3/TRBV12-4	few	TGTGCCAGCTCAGGGGGCCCCCTCACAGATACGCAGTATTTT	CASSGGPLTDTQYF
-	TRBJ2-7	TRBV12-3/TRBV12-4	-	TGTGCCAGCAGTCCACTAGACAGTAACTACGAGCAGTACTTC	CASSPLDSNYEQYF
-	TRBJ2-2	TRBV4-2	-	TGTGCCAGCAGCCAAGAGGAAAAACGACTAGTTCTAAAGGGGACCGGGGAGCTGTTTTTT	CASSQEEKRLVLKGTGELFF